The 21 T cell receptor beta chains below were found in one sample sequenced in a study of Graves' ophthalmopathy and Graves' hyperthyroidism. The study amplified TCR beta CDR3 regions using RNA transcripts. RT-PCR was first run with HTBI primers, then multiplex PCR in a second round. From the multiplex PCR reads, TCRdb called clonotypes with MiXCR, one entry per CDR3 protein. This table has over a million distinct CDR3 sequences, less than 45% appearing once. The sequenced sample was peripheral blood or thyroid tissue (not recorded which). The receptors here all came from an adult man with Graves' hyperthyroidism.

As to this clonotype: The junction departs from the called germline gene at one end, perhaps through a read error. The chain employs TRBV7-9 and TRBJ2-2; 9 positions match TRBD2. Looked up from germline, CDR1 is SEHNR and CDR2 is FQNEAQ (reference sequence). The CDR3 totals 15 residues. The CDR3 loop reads CASTLAGVNTGELFF. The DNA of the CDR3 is TGTGCCAGCACCTTAGCGGGAGTGAACACCGGGGAGCTGTTTTTT.

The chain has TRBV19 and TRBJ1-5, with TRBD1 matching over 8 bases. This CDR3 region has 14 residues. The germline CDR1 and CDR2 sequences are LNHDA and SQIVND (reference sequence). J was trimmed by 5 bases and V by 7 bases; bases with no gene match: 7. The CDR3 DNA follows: TGTGCCAGTACCACGGACAGGGCCTATCAGCCCCAGCATTTT. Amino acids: CASTTDRAYQPQHF.

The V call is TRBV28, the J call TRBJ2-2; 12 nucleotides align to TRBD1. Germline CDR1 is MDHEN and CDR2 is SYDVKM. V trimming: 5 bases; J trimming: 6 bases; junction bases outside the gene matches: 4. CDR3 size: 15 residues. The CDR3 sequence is CASSVRDRGPGELFF. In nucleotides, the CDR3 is TGTGCCAGCAGTGTAAGGGACAGGGGGCCCGGGGAGCTGTTTTTT.

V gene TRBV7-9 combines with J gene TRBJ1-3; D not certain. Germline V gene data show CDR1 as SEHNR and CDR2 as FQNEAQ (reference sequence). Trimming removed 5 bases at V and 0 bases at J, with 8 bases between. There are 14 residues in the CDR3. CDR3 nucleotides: TGTGCCAGCAGCGCTCTAGGCTCTGGAAACACCATATATTTT. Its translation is CASSALGSGNTIYF.

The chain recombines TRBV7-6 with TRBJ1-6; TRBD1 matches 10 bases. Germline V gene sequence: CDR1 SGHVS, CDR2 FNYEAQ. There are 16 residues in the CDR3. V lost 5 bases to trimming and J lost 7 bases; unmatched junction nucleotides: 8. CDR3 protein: CASSLGTGEINSPLHF. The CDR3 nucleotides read TGTGCCAGCAGCCTCGGGACAGGGGAAATAAATTCACCCCTCCACTTT.

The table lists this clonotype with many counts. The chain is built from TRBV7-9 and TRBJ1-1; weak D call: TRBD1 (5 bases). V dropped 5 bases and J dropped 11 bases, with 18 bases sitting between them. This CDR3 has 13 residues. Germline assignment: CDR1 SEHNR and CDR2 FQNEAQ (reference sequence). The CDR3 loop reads CASSTGTGNRAFF. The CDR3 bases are TGTGCCAGCAGCACCGGGACCGGGAATCGGGCTTTCTTT.

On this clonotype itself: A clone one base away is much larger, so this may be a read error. The CDR3 sequence is CARSLAPSGRAEQYF. CDR3 nucleotides: TGTGCCAGAAGCTTAGCGCCGTCGGGGCGGGCCGAGCAGTACTTC. This chain uses TRBV7-2 with TRBJ2-7, with D perhaps being TRBD1 or TRBD2 (5 bases each). Germline-derived CDR1 and CDR2 are SGHTA and FQGNSA. CDR3 length: 15 amino acids.

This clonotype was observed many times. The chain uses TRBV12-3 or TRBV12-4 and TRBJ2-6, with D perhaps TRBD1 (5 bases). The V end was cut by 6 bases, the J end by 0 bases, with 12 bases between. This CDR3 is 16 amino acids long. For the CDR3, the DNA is TGTGCCAGCAGGCGCCTCGACAGCTCTGGGGCCAACGTCCTGACTTTC. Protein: CASRRLDSSGANVLTF.

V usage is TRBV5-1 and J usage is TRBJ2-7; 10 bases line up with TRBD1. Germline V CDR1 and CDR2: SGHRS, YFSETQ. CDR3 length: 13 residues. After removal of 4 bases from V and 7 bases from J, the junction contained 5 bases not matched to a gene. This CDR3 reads CASSTGQGWEQYF. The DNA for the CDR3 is TGCGCCAGCAGCACGGGACAGGGGTGGGAGCAGTACTTC. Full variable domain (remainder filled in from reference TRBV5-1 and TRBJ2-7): KAGVTQTPRYLIKTRGQQVTLSCSPISGHRSVSWYQQTPGQGLQFLFEYFSETQRNKGNFPGRFSGRQFSNSRSEMNVSTLELGDSALYLCASSTGQGWEQYFGPGTRLTVT.

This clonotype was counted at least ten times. The CDR3, as DNA: TGCAGCGTTGAAATCGTGAGGACCGGGGAGCTGTTTTTT. It yields the protein CSVEIVRTGELFF. This chain uses TRBV29-1 with TRBJ2-2; no reliable D call. The germline V gene has CDR1 SQVTM and CDR2 ANQGSEA. The CDR3 runs 13 residues. With 2 bases removed from V and 5 bases from J, the gap between germline ends came to 9 bases.

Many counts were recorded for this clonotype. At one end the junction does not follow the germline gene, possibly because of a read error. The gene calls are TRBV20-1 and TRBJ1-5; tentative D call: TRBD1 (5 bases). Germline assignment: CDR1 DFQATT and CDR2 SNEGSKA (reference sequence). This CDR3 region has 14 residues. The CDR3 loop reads CSARTGTENQAQHF. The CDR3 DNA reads TGCAGTGCTAGAACCGGGACTGAGAATCAGGCCCAGCATTTT.

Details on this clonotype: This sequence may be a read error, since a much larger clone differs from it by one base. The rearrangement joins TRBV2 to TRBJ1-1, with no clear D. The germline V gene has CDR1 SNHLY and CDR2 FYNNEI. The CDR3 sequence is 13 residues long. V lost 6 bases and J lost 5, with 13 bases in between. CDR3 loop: CASSSEPSTEAFF. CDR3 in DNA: TGTGCCAGCAGCTCCGAGCCCAGTACTGAAGCTTTCTTT.

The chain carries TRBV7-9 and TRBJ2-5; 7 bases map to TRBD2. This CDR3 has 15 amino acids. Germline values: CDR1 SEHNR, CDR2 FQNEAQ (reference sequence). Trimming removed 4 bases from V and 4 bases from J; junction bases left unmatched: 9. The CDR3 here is CASSSGTTIVETQYF. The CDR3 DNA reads TGTGCCAGCAGCTCCGGGACTACAATAGTAGAGACCCAGTACTTC.

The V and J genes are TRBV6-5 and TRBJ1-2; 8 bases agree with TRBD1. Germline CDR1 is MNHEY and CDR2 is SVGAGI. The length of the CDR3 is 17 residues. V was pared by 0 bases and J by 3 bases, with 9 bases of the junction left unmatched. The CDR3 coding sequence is TGTGCCAGCAGTTACTCGATGCCAGGACAGGGAGACTATGGCTACACCTTC. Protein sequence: CASSYSMPGQGDYGYTF.

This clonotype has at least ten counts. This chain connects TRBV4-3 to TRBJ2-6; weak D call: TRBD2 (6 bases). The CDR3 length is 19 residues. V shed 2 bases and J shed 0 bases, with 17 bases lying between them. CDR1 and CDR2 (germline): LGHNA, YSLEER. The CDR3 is CASSQRDWGRGSGANVLTF. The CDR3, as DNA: TGCGCCAGCAGCCAAAGGGACTGGGGAAGGGGCTCTGGGGCCAACGTCCTGACTTTC.

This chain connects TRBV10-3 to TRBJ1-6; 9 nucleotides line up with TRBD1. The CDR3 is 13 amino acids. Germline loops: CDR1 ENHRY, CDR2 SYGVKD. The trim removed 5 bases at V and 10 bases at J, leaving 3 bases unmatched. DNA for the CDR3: TGTGCCATCAGTTACAGGGGGCACTCACCCCTCCACTTT. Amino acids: CAISYRGHSPLHF.

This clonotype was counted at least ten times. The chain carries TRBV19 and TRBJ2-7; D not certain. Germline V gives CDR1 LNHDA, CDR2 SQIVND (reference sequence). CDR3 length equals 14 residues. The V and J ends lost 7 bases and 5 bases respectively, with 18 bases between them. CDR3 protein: CASTPENPSHEQYF. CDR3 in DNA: TGTGCCAGTACGCCTGAGAATCCGTCCCACGAGCAGTACTTC. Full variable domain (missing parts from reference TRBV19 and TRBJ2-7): DGGITQSPKYLFRKEGQNVTLSCEQNLNHDAMYWYRQDPGQGLRLIYYSQIVNDFQKGDIAEGYSVSREKKESFPLTVTSAQKNPTAFYLCASTPENPSHEQYFGPGTRLTVT.

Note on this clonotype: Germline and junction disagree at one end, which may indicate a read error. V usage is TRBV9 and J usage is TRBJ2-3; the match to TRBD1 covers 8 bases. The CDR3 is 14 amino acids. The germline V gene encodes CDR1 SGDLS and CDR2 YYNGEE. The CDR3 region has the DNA TGTGCCAGCAGCGTTGGACAGGGCACAGGTACGCAGTATTTT. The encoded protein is CASSVGQGTGTQYF.

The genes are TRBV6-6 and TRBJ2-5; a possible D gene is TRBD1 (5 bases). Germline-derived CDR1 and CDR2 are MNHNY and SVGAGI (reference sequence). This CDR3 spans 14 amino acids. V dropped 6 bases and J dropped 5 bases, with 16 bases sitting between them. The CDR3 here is CASRDTLGVETQYF. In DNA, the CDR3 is TGTGCCAGCAGGGACACATTAGGGGTCGAGACCCAGTACTTC.

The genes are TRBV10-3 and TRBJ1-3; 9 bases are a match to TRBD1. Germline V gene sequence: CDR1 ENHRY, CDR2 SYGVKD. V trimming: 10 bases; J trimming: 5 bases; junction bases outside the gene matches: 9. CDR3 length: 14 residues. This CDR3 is CATSPGQGRNTIYF. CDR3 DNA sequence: TGTGCCACCTCTCCGGGACAGGGTAGAAACACCATATATTTT.

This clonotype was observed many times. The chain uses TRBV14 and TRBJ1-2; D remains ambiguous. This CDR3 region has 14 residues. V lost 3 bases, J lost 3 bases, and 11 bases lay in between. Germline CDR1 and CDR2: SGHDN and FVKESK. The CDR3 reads CASSQLDGYYGYTF. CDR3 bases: TGTGCCAGCAGCCAGCTGGACGGATACTATGGCTACACCTTC.